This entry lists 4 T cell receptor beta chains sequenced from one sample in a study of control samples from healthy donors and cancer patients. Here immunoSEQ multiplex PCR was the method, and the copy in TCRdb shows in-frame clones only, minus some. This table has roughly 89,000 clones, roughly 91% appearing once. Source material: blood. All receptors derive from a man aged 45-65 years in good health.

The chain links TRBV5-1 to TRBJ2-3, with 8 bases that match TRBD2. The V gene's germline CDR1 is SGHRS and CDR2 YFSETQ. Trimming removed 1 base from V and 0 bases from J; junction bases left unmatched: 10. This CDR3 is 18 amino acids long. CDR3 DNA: TGCGCCAGCAGCTTGCTTTACGGTAGCGGGGCGAGCACAGATACGCAGTATTTT. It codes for CASSLLYGSGASTDTQYF.

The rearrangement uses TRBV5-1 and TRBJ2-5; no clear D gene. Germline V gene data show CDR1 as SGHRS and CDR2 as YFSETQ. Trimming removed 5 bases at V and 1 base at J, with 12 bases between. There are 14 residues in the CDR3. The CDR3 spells CASRRSTLQETQYF. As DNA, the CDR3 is TGCGCCAGCAGAAGGTCTACCCTCCAAGAGACCCAGTACTTC.

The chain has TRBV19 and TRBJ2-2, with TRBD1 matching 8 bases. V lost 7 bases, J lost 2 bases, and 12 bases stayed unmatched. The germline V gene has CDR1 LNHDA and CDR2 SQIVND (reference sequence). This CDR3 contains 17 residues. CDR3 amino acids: CASTSKTGAPNTGELFF. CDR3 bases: TGTGCCAGTACTTCTAAGACAGGGGCGCCCAACACCGGGGAGCTGTTTTTT.

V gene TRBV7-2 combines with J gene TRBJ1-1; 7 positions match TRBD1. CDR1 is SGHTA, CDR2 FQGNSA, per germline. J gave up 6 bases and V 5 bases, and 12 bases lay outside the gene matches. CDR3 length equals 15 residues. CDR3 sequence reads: CASSGGRGRRSEAFF. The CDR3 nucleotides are TGTGCCAGCAGCGGAGGAAGGGGGCGCCGATCTGAAGCTTTCTTT.